This TCR beta chain was observed in a study of T cells after somatic rescue of genetic block. Profiled with immunoSEQ multiplex PCR; TCRdb holds only in-frame clones, not every one. The sample consists of more than 14,000 clones, approximately 75% of them appearing once. The germline V gene has CDR1 SGHRS and CDR2 YFSETQ. CDR3 length: 16 residues. V lost 3 bases to trimming and J lost 0 bases, with 10 bases between them. This TCR derives from a boy between 10 and 17 years old. The V call is TRBV5-1, the J call TRBJ2-6, with D perhaps TRBD2 (6 bases). Source material: peripheral blood mononuclear cells (PBMCs). The CDR3 spells CASSSGLVSGANVLTF. The CDR3 region has the DNA TGCGCCAGCAGCTCGGGACTTGTCTCTGGGGCCAACGTCCTGACTTTC.